This is a list of T cell receptor beta chains from one sample in a study of CD8 T cells in ankylosing spondylitis. One entry per CDR3 protein results from TCRdb running MiXCR on the 5' RACE reads. The sample shows around 150,000 distinct CDR3 sequences, about 10% of them seen only once. What was sequenced was blood, either unsorted or a sorted T cell fraction (not recorded which). These receptors were taken from a female donor with ankylosing spondylitis or in good health (not recorded which). CDR3s include the opening cysteine and the closing phenylalanine or tryptophan. Fields, in order: V gene, J gene, CDR3 protein.

V gene: TRBV18; J gene: TRBJ1-2; CDR3 protein: CASSRKPLDRGSGNYGYTF
V gene: TRBV29-1; J gene: TRBJ1-2; CDR3 protein: CSVANPIESYGDTF
V gene: TRBV7-9; J gene: TRBJ2-7; CDR3 protein: CASSSEVLDLYEQYF
V gene: TRBV2; J gene: TRBJ2-5; CDR3 protein: CASRRDLDSQETQYF
V gene: TRBV2; J gene: TRBJ2-1; CDR3 protein: CASALAGGNNEQFF
V gene: TRBV7-2; J gene: TRBJ2-7; CDR3 protein: CASSLVASAYEQYF
V gene: TRBV3-1; J gene: TRBJ2-3; CDR3 protein: CASSQAATDTQYF
V gene: TRBV20-1; J gene: TRBJ2-5; CDR3 protein: CSAPPTYQETQYF
V gene: TRBV5-1; J gene: TRBJ1-2; CDR3 protein: CASSSTGEEGYTF
V gene: TRBV5-6; J gene: TRBJ2-2; CDR3 protein: CASSPLTTPNTGELFF
V gene: TRBV28; J gene: TRBJ1-6; CDR3 protein: CASSSGTNTSPLHF
V gene: TRBV6-5; J gene: TRBJ1-2; CDR3 protein: CASRPVSEQNYGYTF
V gene: TRBV4-1; J gene: TRBJ2-4; CDR3 protein: CASSPGGAGTAKNIQYF
V gene: TRBV11-2; J gene: TRBJ2-1; CDR3 protein: CASRTSGRAYNEQFF
V gene: TRBV28; J gene: TRBJ1-6; CDR3 protein: CASQGGLNSPLHF
V gene: TRBV3-1; J gene: TRBJ1-1; CDR3 protein: CASSQEGATEAFF
V gene: TRBV2; J gene: TRBJ2-1; CDR3 protein: CATQVKSSYNEQFF
V gene: TRBV20-1; J gene: TRBJ2-3; CDR3 protein: CSAKASGRADTQYF
V gene: TRBV19; J gene: TRBJ2-2; CDR3 protein: CASRTGRTGELFF
V gene: TRBV10-3; J gene: TRBJ2-5; CDR3 protein: CATSQNQETQYF
V gene: TRBV7-9; J gene: TRBJ1-1; CDR3 protein: CASRGTGTDTEAFF
V gene: TRBV20-1; J gene: TRBJ1-5; CDR3 protein: CSARETDSNQPQHF
V gene: TRBV29-1; J gene: TRBJ1-1; CDR3 protein: CSATQLNTEAFF
V gene: TRBV15; J gene: TRBJ2-7; CDR3 protein: CATSREGRSSYEQYF
V gene: TRBV20-1; J gene: TRBJ2-5; CDR3 protein: CSGRRGAQETQYF
V gene: TRBV9; J gene: TRBJ2-1; CDR3 protein: CASSVDSEQFF
V gene: TRBV5-1; J gene: TRBJ1-1; CDR3 protein: CASSLVSGVGNTEAFF
V gene: TRBV11-2; J gene: TRBJ1-1; CDR3 protein: CATQHRGYEAFF
V gene: TRBV20-1; J gene: TRBJ2-1; CDR3 protein: CSAPIPGTSNEQFF
V gene: TRBV7-6; J gene: TRBJ2-1; CDR3 protein: CASSGTSGGSYNEQFF
V gene: TRBV12-3/TRBV12-4; J gene: TRBJ1-5; CDR3 protein: CASSFYPRRGNQPQHF
V gene: TRBV3-1; J gene: TRBJ2-2; CDR3 protein: CASSQRTGELFF
V gene: TRBV7-2; J gene: TRBJ1-2; CDR3 protein: CASSPGRYTF
V gene: TRBV3-1; J gene: TRBJ2-1; CDR3 protein: CASSQGQDSYNEQFF
V gene: TRBV7-2; J gene: TRBJ1-2; CDR3 protein: CASSPLYGYTF
V gene: TRBV20-1; J gene: TRBJ2-7; CDR3 protein: CSATPALNNYEQYF
V gene: TRBV2; J gene: TRBJ1-2; CDR3 protein: CASVRDRGDTANYGYTF
V gene: TRBV30; J gene: TRBJ1-1; CDR3 protein: CAWSGEGKYTEAFF
V gene: TRBV19; J gene: TRBJ1-5; CDR3 protein: CASSIVPGEGNQPQHF
V gene: TRBV7-3; J gene: TRBJ2-1; CDR3 protein: CASSLTSGVYNEQFF